This T cell receptor (beta chain) was documented in a study of T cell repertoires in cytomegalovirus infection. Whole-study context: In the study, CMV epitopes included recently identified HLA-C-restricted and well-studied HLA-B-restricted ones. TCR beta signatures that were public indicated CMV infection and matching HLA type.

Findings and limits, study-wide: Clonotypes of TCR beta that were HLA-C-restricted and CMV-specific dominated the ex vivo response. Carriers of CMV plus the relevant HLA were identified by cumulative public TCR beta family frequency.

As to this clonotype: Its specificity is unknown.

Between the trimmed V and J ends, which lost 6 bases and 1 base, there was a span of 13 bases. CDR3 size: 15 residues. Germline lookup yields CDR1 MNHNY and CDR2 SVGAGI (reference sequence). TCRdb passed the reads through MiXCR, listing each CDR3 protein once. The sample gives about 830,000 distinct CDR3 sequences, around a third of which show up once; approximately 13% is in the top ten. The source of this sequence is a human donor in good health (CMV status not recorded). Some clones in this sample may be carry-over from other donors' samples. The rearrangement links TRBV6-6 to TRBJ2-1, with D unresolved. The starting material was cultured CD8+ T cells from PBMCs, obtained from culture after CMV antigen stimulation. Here the CDR3 DNA reads TGTGCCAGCAGGCGCGACTGGGCTTCCTACAATGAGCAGTTCTTC. Encoded protein: CASRRDWASYNEQFF.